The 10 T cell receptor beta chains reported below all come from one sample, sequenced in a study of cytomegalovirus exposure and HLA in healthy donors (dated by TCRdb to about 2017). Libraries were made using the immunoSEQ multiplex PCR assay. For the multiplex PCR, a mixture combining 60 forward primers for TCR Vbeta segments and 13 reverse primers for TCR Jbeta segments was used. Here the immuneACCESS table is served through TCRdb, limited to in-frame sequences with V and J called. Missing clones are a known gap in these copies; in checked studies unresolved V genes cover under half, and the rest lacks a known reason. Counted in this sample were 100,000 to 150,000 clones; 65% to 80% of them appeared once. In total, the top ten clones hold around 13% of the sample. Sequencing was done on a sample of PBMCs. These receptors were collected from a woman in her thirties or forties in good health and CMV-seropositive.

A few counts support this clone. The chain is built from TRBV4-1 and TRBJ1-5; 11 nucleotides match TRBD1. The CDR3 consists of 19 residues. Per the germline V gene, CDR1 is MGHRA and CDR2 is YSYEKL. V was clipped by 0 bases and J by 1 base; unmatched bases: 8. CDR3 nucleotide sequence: TGCGCCAGCAGCCAAGAATTGGGACAGGGGGTCACAAGCAATCAGCCCCAGCATTTT. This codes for CASSQELGQGVTSNQPQHF.

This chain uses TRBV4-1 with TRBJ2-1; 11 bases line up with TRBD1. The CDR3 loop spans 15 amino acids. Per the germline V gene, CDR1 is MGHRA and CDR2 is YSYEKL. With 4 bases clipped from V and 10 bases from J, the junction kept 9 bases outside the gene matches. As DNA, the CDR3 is TGCGCCAGCAGCCCGGTGGGACAGGGGGGCGCCGAGCAGTTCTTC. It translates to CASSPVGQGGAEQFF.

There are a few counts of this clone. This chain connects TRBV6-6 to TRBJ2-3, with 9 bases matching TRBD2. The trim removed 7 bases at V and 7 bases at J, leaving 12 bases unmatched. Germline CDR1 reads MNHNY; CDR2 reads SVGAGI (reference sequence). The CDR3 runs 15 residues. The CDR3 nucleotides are TGTGCCAGCAACGGCGGGAGGGCCTTTGTGTATACGCAGTATTTT. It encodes CASNGGRAFVYTQYF.

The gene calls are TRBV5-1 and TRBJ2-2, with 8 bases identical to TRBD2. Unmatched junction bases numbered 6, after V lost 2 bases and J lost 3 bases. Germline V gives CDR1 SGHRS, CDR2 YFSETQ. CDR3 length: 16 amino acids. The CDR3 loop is CASSFRSGRDTGELFF. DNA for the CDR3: TGCGCCAGCAGCTTCCGAAGCGGGAGAGACACCGGGGAGCTGTTTTTT.

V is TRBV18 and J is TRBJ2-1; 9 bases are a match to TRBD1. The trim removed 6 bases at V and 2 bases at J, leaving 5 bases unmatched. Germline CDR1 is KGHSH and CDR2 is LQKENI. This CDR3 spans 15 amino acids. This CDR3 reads CASSRDRETYNEQFF. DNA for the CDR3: TGTGCCAGCTCTCGGGACAGGGAAACCTACAATGAGCAGTTCTTC.

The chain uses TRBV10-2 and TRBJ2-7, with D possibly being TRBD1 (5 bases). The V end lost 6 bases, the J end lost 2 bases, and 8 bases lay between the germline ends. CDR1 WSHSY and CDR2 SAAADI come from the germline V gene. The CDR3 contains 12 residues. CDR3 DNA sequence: TGCGCCAGCAGCCCGACAGCCTACGAGCAGTACTTC. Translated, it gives CASSPTAYEQYF.

The CDR3 protein is CASSPSTLLGEQYF. The CDR3 coding sequence is TGTGCCAGCAGCCCCTCGACTCTCCTCGGCGAGCAGTACTTC. V is TRBV7-9 and J is TRBJ2-7; D unclear. Germline V lookup: CDR1 SEHNR, CDR2 FQNEAQ (reference sequence). V shed 5 bases and J shed 6 bases, with 17 bases lying between them. This CDR3 contains 14 residues.

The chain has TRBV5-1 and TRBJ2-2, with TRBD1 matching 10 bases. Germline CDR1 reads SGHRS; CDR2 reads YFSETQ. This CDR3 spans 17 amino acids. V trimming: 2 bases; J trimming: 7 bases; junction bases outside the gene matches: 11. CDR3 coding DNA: TGCGCCAGCAGCTTTGGGGAGACAGGGGGCGCCGGCGGGGAGCTGTTTTTT. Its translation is CASSFGETGGAGGELFF.

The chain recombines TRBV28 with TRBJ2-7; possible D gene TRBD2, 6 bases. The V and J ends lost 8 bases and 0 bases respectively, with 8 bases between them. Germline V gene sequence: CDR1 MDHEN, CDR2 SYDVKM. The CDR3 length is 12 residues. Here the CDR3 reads CASRDFSYEQYF. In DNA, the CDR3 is TGTGCCAGCCGGGACTTCTCCTACGAGCAGTACTTC.

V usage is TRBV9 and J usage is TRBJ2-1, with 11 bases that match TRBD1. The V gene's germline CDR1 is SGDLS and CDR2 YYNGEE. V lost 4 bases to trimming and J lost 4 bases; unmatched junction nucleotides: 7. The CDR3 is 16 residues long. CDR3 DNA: TGTGCCAGCAGCCCTGGCGGGACAGGGGGATACAATGAGCAGTTCTTC. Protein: CASSPGGTGGYNEQFF.